Listed below are T cell receptor beta chains from one sample, sequenced in a study of spatial heterogeneity in lung cancer. In TCRdb, the 5' RACE reads were re-called with MiXCR into one record per CDR3 protein. This repertoire shows approximately 90,000 distinct CDR3 sequences, roughly 8.7% found once; its top ten account for 6.5% to 8.5%. The material sequenced was PBMCs, taken at surgery. The origin of the receptors is a male donor with early-stage non-small cell lung cancer. The conserved cysteine and the conserved F or W are not part of the CDR3 here.

V gene | CDR3 length | CDR3 protein
TRBV6-6 | 13 | AASHGAGSSIEAF
TRBV11-1 | 13 | ASSFSSGISYEQY
TRBV10-3 | 11 | AIGSDSNQPQH
TRBV5-1 | 11 | ASSSTGAETQY
TRBV5-1 | 13 | ASSSGTSVGNEQF
TRBV7-3 | 13 | ASSPSRQGGDTQY
TRBV10-3 | 14 | AISDGLAATYNEQF
TRBV7-2 | 13 | ASSLVAGVQETQY
TRBV28 | 11 | ASSLEDRDGYT
TRBV7-9 | 12 | ASSLDRGDTEAF
TRBV5-1 | 14 | ASSLAGHLITGELF
TRBV4-3 | 12 | ASSPAPNTDTQY
TRBV7-3 | 11 | ASSQAGGYGYT
TRBV20-1 | 14 | SARDWWDGVGFEQF
TRBV12-3/TRBV12-4 | 12 | ASSTSGGADTQY
TRBV3-1 | 14 | ASSQDLGKSSYEQY
TRBV20-1 | 13 | SARDPLTSANEQF
TRBV7-3 | 11 | ASSAVNQETQY
TRBV28 | 12 | ASSSGTEEEKLF
TRBV20-1 | 12 | SARALLMNTEAF
TRBV29-1 | 11 | SGQGAPGNTIY
TRBV28 | 15 | ASSPPRGGISYNEQF
TRBV7-3 | 13 | ASSSSGKFYNEQF
TRBV28 | 10 | ASADSWTEAF
TRBV12-3/TRBV12-4 | 13 | ASSLTRRRYHTQY
TRBV9 | 13 | ASSPRTGGGDEQY
TRBV5-1 | 13 | ASSRTGTANQPQH
TRBV24-1 | 13 | ATSGLTGGGETQY
TRBV10-3 | 9 | AISDGGKLF
TRBV20-1 | 14 | SVSSPGQVVNQPQH
TRBV6-6 | 12 | ATKTGATNEKLF
TRBV29-1 | 13 | SGIFGQFPSDTQY
TRBV20-1 | 10 | SAVSNTGELF
TRBV30 | 10 | AWNRGYNEQF
TRBV7-9 | 10 | ASRRGNQPQH
TRBV27 | 13 | ASSCRDRLFREQY
TRBV4-2 | 13 | ASSPLGSPEETQY
TRBV12-3/TRBV12-4 | 11 | ASSWYSNTEAF
TRBV7-8 | 12 | ASSFMGGSQPQH
TRBV5-1 | 13 | ASSLVQDYNSPLH
TRBV11-2 | 13 | ASSYGQASSYEQY
TRBV7-2 | 10 | ASSRDRSTQY
TRBV3-1 | 10 | ASTGDQETQY
TRBV2 | 13 | ASSEQGQDNSPLH
TRBV20-1 | 12 | SAPTTTGAGGYT
TRBV20-1 | 11 | SARFPGANVLT
TRBV2 | 14 | ASSETGSPTNEKLF
TRBV11-1 | 12 | ASSLPRRTDTQY
TRBV28 | 12 | ASSSGGTGVAQH
TRBV20-1 | 10 | SAYPRNTEAF
TRBV25-1 | 11 | ASEAGGRTEAF